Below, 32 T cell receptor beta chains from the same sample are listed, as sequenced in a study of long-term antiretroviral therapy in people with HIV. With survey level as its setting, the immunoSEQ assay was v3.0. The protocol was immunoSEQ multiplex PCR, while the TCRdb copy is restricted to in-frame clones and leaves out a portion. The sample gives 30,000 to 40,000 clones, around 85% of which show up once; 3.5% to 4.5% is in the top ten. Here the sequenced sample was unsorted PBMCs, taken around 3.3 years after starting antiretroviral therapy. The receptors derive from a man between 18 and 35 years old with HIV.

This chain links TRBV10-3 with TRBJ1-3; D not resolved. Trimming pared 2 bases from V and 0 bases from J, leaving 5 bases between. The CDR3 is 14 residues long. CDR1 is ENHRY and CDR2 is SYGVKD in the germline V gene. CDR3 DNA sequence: TGTGCCATCAGTGAGGCCAGCTCTGGAAACACCATATATTTT. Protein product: CAISEASSGNTIYF.

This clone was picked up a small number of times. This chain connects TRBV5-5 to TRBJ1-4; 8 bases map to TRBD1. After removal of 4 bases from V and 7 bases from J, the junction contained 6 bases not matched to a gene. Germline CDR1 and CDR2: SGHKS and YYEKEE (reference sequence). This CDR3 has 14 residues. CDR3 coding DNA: TGTGCCAGCAGCCCAGGGGGCGGGGGTGAAAAACTGTTTTTT. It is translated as CASSPGGGGEKLFF.

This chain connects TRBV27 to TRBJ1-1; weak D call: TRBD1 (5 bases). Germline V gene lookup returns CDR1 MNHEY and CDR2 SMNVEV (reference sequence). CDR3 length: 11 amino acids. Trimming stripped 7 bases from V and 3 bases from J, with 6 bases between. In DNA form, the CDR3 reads TGTGCCAGCAAACAGGACACTGAAGCTTTCTTT. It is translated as CASKQDTEAFF.

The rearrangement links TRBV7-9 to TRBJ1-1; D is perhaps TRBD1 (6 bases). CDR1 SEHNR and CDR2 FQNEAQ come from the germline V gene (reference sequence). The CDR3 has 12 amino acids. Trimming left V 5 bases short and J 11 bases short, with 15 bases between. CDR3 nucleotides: TGTGCCAGCAGCCCGAAAACAGGGTGGGCTTTCTTT. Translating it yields CASSPKTGWAFF.

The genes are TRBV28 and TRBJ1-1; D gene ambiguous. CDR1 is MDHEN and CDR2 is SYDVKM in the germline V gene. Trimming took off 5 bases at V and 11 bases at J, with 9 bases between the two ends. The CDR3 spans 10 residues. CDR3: CASSGNAAFF. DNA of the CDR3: TGTGCCAGCAGTGGGAACGCGGCTTTCTTT. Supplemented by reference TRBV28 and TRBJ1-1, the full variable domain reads DVKVTQSSRYLVKRTGEKVFLECVQDMDHENMFWYRQDPGLGLRLIYFSYDVKMKEKGDIPEGYSVSREKKERFSLILESASTNQTSMYLCASSGNAAFFGQGTRLTVV.

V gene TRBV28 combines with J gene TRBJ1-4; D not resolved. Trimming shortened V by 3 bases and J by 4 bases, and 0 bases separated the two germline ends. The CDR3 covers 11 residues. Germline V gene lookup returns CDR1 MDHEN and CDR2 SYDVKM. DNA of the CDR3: TGTGCCAGCAGTTTTAATGAAAAACTGTTTTTT. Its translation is CASSFNEKLFF.

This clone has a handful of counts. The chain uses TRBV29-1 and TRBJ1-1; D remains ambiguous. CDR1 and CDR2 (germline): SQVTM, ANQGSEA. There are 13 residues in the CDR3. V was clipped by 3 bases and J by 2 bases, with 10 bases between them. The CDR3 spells CSVDKDTNTEAFF. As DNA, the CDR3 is TGCAGCGTTGATAAAGACACAAACACTGAAGCTTTCTTT.

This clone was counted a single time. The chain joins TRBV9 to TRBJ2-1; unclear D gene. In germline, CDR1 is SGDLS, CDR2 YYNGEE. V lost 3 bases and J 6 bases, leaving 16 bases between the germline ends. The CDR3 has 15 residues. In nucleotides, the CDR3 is TGTGCCAGCAGCGCCCCCAGGAGCCCAGCCAATGAGCAGTTCTTC. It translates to CASSAPRSPANEQFF.

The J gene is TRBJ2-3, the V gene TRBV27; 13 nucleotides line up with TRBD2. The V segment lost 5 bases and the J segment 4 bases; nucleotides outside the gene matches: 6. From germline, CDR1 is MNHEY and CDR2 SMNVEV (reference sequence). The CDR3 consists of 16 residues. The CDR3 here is CASSPRGLAGADTQYF. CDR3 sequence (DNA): TGTGCCAGCAGTCCCCGAGGACTAGCGGGGGCAGATACGCAGTATTTT.

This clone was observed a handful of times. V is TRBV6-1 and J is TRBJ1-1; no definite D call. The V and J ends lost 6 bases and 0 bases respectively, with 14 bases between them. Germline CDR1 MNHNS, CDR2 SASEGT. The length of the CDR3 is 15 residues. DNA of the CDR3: TGTGCCAGCAGCCGTGCGGGGATCTTGAACACTGAAGCTTTCTTT. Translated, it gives CASSRAGILNTEAFF.

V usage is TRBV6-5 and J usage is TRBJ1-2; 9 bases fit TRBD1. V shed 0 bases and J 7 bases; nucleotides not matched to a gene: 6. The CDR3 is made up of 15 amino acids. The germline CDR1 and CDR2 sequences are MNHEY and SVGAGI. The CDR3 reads CASSYSTGTGFGYTF. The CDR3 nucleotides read TGTGCCAGCAGTTACTCAACCGGGACAGGGTTTGGCTACACCTTC.

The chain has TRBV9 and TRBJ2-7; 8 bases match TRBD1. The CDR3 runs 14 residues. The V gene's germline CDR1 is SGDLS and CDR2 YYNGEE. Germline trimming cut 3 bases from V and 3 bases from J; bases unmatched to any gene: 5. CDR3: CASSARDRGYEQYF. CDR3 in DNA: TGTGCCAGCAGCGCTAGAGACAGGGGCTACGAGCAGTACTTC.

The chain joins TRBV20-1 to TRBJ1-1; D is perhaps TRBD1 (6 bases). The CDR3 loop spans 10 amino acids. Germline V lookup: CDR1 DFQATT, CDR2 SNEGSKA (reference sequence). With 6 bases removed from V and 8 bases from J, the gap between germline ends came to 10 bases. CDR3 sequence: CSAIRGEAFF. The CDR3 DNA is TGCAGTGCCATTAGGGGGGAAGCTTTCTTT.

The CDR3 coding sequence is TGTGCCAGTAGTCCCCGCGGGACAGGACCCTCCTACGAGCAGTACTTC. It translates to CASSPRGTGPSYEQYF. The V gene is TRBV19, the J gene TRBJ2-7, with TRBD1 identical over 8 bases. The V gene's germline CDR1 is LNHDA and CDR2 SQIVND (reference sequence). This CDR3 contains 16 residues. V trimming: 5 bases; J trimming: 0 bases; junction bases outside the gene matches: 9.

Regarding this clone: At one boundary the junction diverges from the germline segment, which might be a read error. The CDR3 coding sequence is TGTGCCAGTAGTATCTCCCCCCCGTCGCCCGGGAGTTTT. Translating gives CASSISPPSPGSF. V usage is TRBV19 and J usage is TRBJ1-1; D is ambiguous. CDR1 and CDR2 (germline): LNHDA, SQIVND (reference sequence). The CDR3 has 13 residues.

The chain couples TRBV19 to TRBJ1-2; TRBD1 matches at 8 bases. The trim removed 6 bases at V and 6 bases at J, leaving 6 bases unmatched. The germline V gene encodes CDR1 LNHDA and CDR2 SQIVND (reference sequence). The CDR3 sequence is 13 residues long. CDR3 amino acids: CASSWTGTDGYTF. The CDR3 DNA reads TGTGCCAGTAGCTGGACAGGGACGGATGGCTACACCTTC.

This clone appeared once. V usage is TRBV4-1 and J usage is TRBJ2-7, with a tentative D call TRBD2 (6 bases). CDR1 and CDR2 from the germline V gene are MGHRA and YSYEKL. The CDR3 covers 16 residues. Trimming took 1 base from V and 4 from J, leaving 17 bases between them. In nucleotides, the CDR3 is TGCGCCAGCAGCCAAGCAGGGAGCGGGCAACGTTACGAGCAGTACTTC. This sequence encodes CASSQAGSGQRYEQYF.

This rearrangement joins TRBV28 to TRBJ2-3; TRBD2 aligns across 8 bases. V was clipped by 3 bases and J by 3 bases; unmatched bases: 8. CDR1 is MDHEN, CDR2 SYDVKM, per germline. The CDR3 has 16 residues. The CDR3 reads CASSFPKRERTDTQYF. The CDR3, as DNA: TGTGCCAGCAGTTTCCCTAAGCGGGAGAGGACAGATACGCAGTATTTT.

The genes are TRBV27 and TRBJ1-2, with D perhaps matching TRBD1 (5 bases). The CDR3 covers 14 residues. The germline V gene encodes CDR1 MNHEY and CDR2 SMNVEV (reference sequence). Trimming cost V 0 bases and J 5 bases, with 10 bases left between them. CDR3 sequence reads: CASSLSGAGYGYTF. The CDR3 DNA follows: TGTGCCAGCAGTTTATCCGGGGCGGGATATGGCTACACCTTC.

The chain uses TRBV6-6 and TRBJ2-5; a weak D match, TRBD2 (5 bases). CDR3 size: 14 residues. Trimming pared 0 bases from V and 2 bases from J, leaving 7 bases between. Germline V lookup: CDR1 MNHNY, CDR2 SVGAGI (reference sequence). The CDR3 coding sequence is TGTGCCAGCAGTTACTCGCTAGCTCAAGAGACCCAGTACTTC. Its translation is CASSYSLAQETQYF.

The CDR3 coding sequence is TGTGCCAGCAGGAATAACAGGGGAAGGACCCAGTACTTC. This translates into CASRNNRGRTQYF. This sequence joins TRBV6-1 and TRBJ2-5; 7 bases are shared with TRBD1. J lost 7 bases, V lost 6 bases, and 8 bases had no gene match. CDR1 is MNHNS, CDR2 SASEGT, per germline. The CDR3 is made up of 13 amino acids.

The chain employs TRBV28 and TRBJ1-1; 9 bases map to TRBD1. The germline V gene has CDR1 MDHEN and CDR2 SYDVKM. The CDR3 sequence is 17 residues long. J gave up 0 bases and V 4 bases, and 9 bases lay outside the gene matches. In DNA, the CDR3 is TGTGCCAGCAGTTCCCCGGGACAGGGCCCCTTGAACACTGAAGCTTTCTTT. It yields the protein CASSSPGQGPLNTEAFF.

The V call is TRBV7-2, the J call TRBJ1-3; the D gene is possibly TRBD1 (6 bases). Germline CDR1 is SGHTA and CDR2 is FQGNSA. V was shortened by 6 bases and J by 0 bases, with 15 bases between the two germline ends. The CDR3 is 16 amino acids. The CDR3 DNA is TGTGCCAGCAGTTCTAAACAGGGACACTCTGGAAACACCATATATTTT. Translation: CASSSKQGHSGNTIYF.

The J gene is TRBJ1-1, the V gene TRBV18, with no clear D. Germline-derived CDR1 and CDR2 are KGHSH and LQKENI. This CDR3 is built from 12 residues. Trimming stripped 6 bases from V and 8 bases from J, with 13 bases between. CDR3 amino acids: CASSRDSLEAFF. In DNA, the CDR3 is TGTGCCAGCTCGCGTGATTCGCTGGAAGCTTTCTTT.

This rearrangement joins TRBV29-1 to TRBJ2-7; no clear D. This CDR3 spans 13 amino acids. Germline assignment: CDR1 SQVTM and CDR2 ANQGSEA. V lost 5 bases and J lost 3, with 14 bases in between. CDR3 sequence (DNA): TGCAGCGTTAATATGGGCGGCGGCTACGAGCAGTACTTC. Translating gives CSVNMGGGYEQYF.

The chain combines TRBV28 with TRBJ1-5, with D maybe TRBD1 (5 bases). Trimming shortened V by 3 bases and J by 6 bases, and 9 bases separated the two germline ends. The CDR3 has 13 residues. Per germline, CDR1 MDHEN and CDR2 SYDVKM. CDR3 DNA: TGTGCCAGCAGTTTTTCGGGGGGTCAGCCCCAGCATTTT. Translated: CASSFSGGQPQHF.

The CDR3 is CASSVGRGSYQPQHF. In DNA, the CDR3 is TGTGCCAGCAGCGTAGGACGGGGGTCCTATCAGCCCCAGCATTTT. The J gene is TRBJ1-5, the V gene TRBV9, with D possibly being TRBD1 (5 bases). Trimming took 0 bases from V and 5 from J, leaving 12 bases between them. Germline V CDR1 and CDR2: SGDLS, YYNGEE. CDR3 length: 15 residues.

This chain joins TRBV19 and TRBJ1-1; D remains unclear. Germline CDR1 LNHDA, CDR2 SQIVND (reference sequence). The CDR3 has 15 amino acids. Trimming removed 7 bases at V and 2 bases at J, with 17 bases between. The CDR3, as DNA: TGTGCCAGTACCCCATACCAGACGGCTAACACTGAAGCTTTCTTT. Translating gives CASTPYQTANTEAFF.

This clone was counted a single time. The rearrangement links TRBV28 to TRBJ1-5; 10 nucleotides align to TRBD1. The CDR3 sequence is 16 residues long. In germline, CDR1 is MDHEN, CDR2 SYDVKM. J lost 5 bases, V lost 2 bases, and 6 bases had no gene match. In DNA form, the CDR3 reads TGTGCCAGCAGTTTACCCGGACAGGGGGGTTATCAGCCCCAGCATTTT. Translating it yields CASSLPGQGGYQPQHF.

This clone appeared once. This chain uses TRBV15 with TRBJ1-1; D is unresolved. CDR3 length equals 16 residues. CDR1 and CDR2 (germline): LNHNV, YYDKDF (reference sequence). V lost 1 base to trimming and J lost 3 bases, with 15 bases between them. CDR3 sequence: CATSRAFGATDTEAFF. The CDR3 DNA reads TGTGCCACCAGCAGAGCTTTCGGCGCCACGGACACTGAAGCTTTCTTT.

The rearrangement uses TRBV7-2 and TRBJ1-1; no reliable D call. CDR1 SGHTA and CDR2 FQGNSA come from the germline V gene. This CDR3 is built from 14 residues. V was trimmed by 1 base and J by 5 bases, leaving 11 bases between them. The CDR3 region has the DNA TGTGCCAGCAGCTTAGTTACTGAGGTGACTGAAGCTTTCTTT. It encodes CASSLVTEVTEAFF.

The CDR3: CASSLGRTVNTEAFF. The CDR3 region has the DNA TGCGCCAGCAGCTTGGGGAGGACGGTGAACACTGAAGCTTTCTTT. The rearrangement joins TRBV5-1 to TRBJ1-1; D not resolved. CDR3 length: 15 amino acids. Trimming stripped 0 bases from V and 0 bases from J, with 9 bases between. Germline loops: CDR1 SGHRS, CDR2 YFSETQ.